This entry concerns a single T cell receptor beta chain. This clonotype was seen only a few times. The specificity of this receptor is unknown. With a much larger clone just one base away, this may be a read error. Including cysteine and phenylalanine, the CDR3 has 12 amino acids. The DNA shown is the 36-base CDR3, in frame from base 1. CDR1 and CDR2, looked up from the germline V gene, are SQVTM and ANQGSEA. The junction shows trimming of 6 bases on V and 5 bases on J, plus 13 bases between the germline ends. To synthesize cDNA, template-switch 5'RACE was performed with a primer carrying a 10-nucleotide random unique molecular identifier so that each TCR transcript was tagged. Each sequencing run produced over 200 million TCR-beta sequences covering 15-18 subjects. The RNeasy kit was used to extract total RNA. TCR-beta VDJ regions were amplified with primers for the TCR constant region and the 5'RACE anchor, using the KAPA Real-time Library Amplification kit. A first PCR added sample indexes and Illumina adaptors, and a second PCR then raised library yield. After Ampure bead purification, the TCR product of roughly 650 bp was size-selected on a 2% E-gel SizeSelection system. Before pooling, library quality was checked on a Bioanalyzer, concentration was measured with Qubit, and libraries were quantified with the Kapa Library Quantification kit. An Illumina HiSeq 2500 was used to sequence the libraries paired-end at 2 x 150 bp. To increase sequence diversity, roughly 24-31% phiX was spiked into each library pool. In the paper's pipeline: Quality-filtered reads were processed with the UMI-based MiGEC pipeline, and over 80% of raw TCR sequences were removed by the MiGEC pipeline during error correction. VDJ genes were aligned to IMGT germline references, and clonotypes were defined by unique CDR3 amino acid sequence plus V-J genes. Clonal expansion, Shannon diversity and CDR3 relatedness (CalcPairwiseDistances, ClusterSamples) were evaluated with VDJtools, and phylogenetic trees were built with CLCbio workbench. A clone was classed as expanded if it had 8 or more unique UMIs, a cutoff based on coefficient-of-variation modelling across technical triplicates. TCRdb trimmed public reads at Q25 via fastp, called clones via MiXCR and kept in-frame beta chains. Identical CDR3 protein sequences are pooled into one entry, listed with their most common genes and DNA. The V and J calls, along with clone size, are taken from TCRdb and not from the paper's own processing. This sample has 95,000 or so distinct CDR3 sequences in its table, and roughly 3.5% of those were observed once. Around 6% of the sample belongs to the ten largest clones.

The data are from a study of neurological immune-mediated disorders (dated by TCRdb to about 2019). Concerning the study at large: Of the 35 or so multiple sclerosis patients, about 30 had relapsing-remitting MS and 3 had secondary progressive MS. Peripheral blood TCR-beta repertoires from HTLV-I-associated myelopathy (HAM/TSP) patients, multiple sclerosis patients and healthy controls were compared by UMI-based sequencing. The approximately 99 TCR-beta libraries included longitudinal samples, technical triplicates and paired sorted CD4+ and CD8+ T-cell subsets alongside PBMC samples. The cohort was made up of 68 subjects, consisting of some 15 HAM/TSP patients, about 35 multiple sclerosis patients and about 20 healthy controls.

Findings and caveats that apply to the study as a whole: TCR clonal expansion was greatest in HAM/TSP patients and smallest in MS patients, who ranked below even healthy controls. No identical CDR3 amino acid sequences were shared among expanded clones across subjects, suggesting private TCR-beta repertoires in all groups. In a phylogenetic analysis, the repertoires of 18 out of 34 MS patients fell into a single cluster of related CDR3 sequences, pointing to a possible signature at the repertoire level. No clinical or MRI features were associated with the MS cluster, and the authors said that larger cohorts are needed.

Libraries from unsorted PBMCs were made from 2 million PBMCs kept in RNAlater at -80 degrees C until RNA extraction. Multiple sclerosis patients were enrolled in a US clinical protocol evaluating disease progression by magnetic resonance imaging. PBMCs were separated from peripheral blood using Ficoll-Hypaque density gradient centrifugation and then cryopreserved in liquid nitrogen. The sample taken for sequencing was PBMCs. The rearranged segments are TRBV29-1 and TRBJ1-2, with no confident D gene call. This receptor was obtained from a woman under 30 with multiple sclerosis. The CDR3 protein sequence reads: CSVGKDDYGYTF. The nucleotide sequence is TGCAGCGTAGGAAAGGATGATTATGGCTACACCTTC.